These T cell receptor beta chains were read from a single sample in a study of blood T cell repertoires in COVID-19. Generated by immunoSEQ multiplex PCR, the TCRdb table keeps only in-frame clones and is missing some. Altogether some 180,000 clones are present, around nine tenths being singletons, with the ten largest covering 0.53%. Source material: peripheral blood. These receptors were taken from a man aged 45-65 years with acute or convalescent COVID-19. Each CDR3 is given with its conserved first and last residue. The order of the fields is J gene, D gene, CDR3 length, V gene, CDR3 protein. A D gene is named only where the DNA matches it firmly.

>TRBJ2-1|TRBD2|16|TRBV7-2
CASSLAAGGSYNEQFF
>TRBJ1-2|-|11|TRBV20-1
CSALVGYGYTF
>TRBJ1-3|-|15|TRBV7-2
CASSLALSSGNTIYF
>TRBJ1-1|TRBD1|16|TRBV6-6
CASRPLKGARNTEAFF
>TRBJ2-6|-|13|TRBV2
CASSPSGANVLTF
>TRBJ2-3|-|15|TRBV28
CASSPSGSGTDTQYF
>TRBJ2-5|TRBD2|16|TRBV29-1
CSVEVRLADGGETQYF
>TRBJ2-3|TRBD2|19|TRBV29-1
CSVRSLLAGVPSSTDTQYF
>TRBJ1-1|-|12|TRBV5-5
CASSRGKAEAFF
>TRBJ2-5|TRBD2|16|TRBV10-3
CAISRGLAGAEETQYF
>TRBJ2-2|TRBD2|16|TRBV3-1/TRBV3-2
CASRGLAGGVTGELFF
>TRBJ1-6|-|18|TRBV18
CASSPLATANIYNSPLHF
>TRBJ1-4|-|15|TRBV7-9
CASSWWANTNEKLFF
>TRBJ1-5|TRBD1|17|TRBV11-2
CASSLTRRGLSNQPQHF
>TRBJ1-3|-|13|TRBV4-1
CASSQGPGNTIYF
>TRBJ1-1|-|15|TRBV6-6
CASSFPGTQRTEAFF
>TRBJ2-2|-|15|TRBV5-1
CAPGRGKGDTGELFF